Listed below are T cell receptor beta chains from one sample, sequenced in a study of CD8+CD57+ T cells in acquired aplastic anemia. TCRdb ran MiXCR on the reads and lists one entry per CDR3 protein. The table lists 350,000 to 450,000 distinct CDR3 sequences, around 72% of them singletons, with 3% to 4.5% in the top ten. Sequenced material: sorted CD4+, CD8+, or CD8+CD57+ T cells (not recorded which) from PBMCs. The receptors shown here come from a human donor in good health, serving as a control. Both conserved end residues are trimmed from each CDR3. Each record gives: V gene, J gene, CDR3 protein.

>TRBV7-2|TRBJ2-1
ASSPLPGQDNEQF
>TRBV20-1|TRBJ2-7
TVLRGAYEQY
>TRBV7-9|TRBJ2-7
ASSLATGIDGSG
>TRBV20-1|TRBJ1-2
SARDRGLGAGYGYT
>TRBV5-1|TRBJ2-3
ASSSAGHGDTQY
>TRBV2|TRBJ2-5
ASSRQGGMTGALY
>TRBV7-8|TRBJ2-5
ASSHTAGRTEETQY
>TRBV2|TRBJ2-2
ASSRKGGLSTGELF
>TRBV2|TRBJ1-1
ASKRGGTEAF
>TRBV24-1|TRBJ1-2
ASSCGANYGYT
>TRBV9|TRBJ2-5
ASSPVAGGQSYQETQY
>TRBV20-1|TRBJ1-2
SARDRGGISYT
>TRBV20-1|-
SARNQASGGLYYEQY
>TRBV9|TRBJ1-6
ASSVGTGGDEQYH
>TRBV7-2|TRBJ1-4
ASSVGGGRGEKLF
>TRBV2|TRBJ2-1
AISGGTGNEQF
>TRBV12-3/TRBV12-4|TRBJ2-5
ASSFGAYETQY
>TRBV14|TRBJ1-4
ASSVVPSTNDTLF
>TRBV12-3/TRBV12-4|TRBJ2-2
ASKRTNTGELS
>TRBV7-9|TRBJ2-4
ASSLGIAKNIQY
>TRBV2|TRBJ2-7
ASSRSGAPTYEQY
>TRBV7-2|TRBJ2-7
ASSSRTGPYEQY
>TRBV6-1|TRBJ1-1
ASRVLMGDTEAF
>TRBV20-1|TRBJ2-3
SARRASVLTQY
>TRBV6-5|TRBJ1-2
ASSYGRLASRGYT
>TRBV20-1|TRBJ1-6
SAPPQGAENSPLH
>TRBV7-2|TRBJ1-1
ASSQGLAGEYYEAF
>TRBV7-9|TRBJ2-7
ASSDLYEQY
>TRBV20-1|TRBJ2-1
SARDMRGPAGRSNEQF
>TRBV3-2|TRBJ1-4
ASRRRSTNEKLS
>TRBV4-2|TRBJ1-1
ASSQGQGRARAEAF
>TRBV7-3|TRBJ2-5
ASSLGAGGGQKLQY
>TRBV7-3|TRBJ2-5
ASSLVGGQETQY
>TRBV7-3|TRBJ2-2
ASSPRGPAKQDFLF
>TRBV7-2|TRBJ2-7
ASSSRLLEIGRA
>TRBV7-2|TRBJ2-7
ASSGRPQRVNQQY
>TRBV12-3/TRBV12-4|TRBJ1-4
ASSFTGINEKLF
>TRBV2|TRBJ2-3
ASRGWQGSTDTQY
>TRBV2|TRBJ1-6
PSNPNRGGSPLH
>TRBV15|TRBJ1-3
ATSRDTTRSGNTIY
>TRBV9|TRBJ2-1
ASSVVVGPREPHEQF
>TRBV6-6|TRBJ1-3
ASTISGSGNTIY
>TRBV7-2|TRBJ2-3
ASSPRGWGTQY
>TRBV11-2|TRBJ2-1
ASSPTGSNEQF
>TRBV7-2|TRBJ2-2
ASSLLAVACFVP
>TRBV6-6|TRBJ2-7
ASCQTASYEQY
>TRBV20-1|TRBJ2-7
SAREPGLSEQY
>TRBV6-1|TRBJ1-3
ATLYTGGNTIY